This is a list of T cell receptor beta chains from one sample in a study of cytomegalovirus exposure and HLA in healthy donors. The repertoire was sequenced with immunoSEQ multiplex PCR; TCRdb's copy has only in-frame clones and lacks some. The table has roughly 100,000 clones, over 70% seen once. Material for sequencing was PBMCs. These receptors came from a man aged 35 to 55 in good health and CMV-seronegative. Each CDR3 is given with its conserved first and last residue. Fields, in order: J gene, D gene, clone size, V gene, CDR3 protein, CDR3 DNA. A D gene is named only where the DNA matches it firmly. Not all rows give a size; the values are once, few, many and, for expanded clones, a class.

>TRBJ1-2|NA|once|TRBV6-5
CASSYDSGDGYTF
TGTGCCAGCAGTTACGATTCCGGGGATGGCTACACCTTC
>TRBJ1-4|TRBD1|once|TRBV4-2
CASSQVRGQNEKLFF
TGTGCCAGCAGCCAAGTAAGGGGGCAAAATGAAAAACTGTTTTTT
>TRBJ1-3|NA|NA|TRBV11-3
CASSPYGGNTIYF
TGTGCCAGCAGCCCGTACGGGGGAAACACCATATATTTT
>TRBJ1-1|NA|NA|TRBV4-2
CASSLDRNTEAFF
TGTGCCAGCAGCCTAGACAGAAACACTGAAGCTTTCTTT
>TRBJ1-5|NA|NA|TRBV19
CATQDYSNQPQHF
TGTGCCACCCAGGATTATAGCAATCAGCCCCAGCATTTT
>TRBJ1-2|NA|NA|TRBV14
CASSHVFLENYGYTF
TGTGCCAGCAGCCACGTATTCCTCGAGAACTATGGCTACACCTTC
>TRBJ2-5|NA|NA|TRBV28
CASSPWGGDQETQYF
TGTGCCAGCAGCCCTTGGGGGGGCGACCAAGAGACCCAGTACTTC
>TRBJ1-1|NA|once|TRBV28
CASSILLFEGGDRKVMNTEAFF
TGTGCCAGCAGTATACTGCTCTTTGAGGGAGGCGACAGAAAAGTAATGAACACTGAAGCTTTCTTT
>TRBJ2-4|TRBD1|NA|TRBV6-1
CASSDGDRGGIQYF
TGTGCCAGCAGTGACGGGGACAGGGGAGGCATTCAGTACTTC
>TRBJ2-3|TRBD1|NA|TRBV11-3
CASSFPLRTGFTDTQYF
TGTGCCAGCAGCTTCCCCCTTCGGACAGGGTTTACAGATACGCAGTATTTT
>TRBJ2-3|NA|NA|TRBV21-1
CARTKEGQGPDTQYF
TGTGCCAGAACAAAGGAGGGACAGGGACCAGATACGCAGTATTTT
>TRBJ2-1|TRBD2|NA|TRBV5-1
CASRREAGVSYNEQFF
TGCGCCAGCAGACGTGAAGCGGGAGTGTCCTACAATGAGCAGTTCTTC
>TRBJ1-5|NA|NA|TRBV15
CATSDGLHNQPQHF
TGTGCCACCAGCGACGGACTGCACAATCAGCCCCAGCATTTT
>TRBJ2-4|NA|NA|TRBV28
CASLAPRAAKNIQYF
TGTGCCAGCTTGGCACCCAGGGCAGCCAAAAACATTCAGTACTTC
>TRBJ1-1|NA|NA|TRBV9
CASSKGPNTEAFF
TGTGCCAGCAGCAAGGGGCCGAACACTGAAGCTTTCTTT
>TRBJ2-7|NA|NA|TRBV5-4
CASSFTQGGNEQYF
TGTGCCAGCAGCTTCACCCAGGGCGGAAACGAGCAGTACTTC
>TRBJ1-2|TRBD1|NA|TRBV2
CASSTGGSYGYTF
TGTGCCAGCAGCACAGGGGGAAGCTATGGCTACACCTTC
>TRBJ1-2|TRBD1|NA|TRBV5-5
CASSSTGEGAYGYTF
TGTGCCAGCAGCTCGACAGGGGAGGGGGCCTATGGCTACACCTTC
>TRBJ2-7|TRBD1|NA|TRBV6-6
CASRDREGDYEQYF
TGTGCCAGCAGAGACAGGGAAGGGGACTACGAGCAGTACTTC
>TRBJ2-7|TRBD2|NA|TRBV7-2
CASSLGLRTSSEQYF
TGTGCCAGCAGCTTAGGACTTCGGACTAGCAGCGAGCAGTACTTC
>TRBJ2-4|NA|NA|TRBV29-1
CSVVGRGLSAVGNIQYF
TGCAGCGTTGTTGGGCGAGGGCTTAGCGCTGTGGGGAACATTCAGTACTTC
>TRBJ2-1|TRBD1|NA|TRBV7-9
CSSSLVGQGNHEQFF
TGTTCCAGCAGCTTAGTGGGACAGGGGAATCATGAGCAGTTCTTC
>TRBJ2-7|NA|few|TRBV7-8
CASSLGRSTHEQYF
TGTGCCAGCAGCCTGGGGCGGAGTACCCACGAGCAGTACTTC
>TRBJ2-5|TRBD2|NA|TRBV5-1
CASGRATSGLRGETQYF
TGCGCCAGCGGGAGGGCGACTAGCGGCCTAAGGGGAGAGACCCAGTACTTC
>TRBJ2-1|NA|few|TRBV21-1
CASSHLGGKHYNEQFF
TGTGCCAGCAGCCACCTGGGGGGAAAGCACTACAATGAGCAGTTCTTC
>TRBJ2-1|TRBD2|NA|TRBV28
CASGRWVGTSPHEQFF
TGTGCCAGCGGACGTTGGGTGGGGACTAGTCCCCATGAGCAGTTCTTC
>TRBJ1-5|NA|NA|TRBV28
CASSLTDSPSNQPQHF
TGTGCCAGCAGTTTGACGGACAGCCCTAGCAATCAGCCCCAGCATTTT
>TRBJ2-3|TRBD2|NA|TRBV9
CASSVLIRGGADTQYF
TGTGCCAGCAGCGTACTTATCCGGGGAGGGGCAGATACGCAGTATTTT
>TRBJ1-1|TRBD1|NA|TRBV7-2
CASSPGQGNTEAFF
TGTGCCAGCAGCCCCGGACAGGGGAACACTGAAGCTTTCTTT
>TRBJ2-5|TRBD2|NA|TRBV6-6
CASSPHAAGEETQYF
TGTGCCAGCAGTCCCCACGCAGCGGGGGAAGAGACCCAGTACTTC
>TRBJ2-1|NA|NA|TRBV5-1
CASSLAGQSYEQFF
TGCGCCAGCAGCCTCGCCGGACAGTCCTATGAGCAGTTCTTC
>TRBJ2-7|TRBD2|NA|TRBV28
CASSPIWTSGSDEQYF
TGTGCCAGCAGTCCAATCTGGACTAGCGGGAGCGACGAGCAGTACTTC
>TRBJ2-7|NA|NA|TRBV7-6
CASSTSGGPYEQYF
TGTGCCAGCAGCACTTCTGGGGGCCCCTACGAGCAGTACTTC
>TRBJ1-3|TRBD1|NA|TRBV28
CASSPPGQGSGNTIYF
TGTGCCAGCAGCCCCCCGGGACAGGGTTCAGGAAACACCATATATTTT
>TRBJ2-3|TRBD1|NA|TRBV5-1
CASSWDRRGTTDTQYF
TGCGCCAGCAGCTGGGACAGGAGGGGGACCACAGATACGCAGTATTTT
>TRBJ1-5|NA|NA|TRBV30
CAWSQVNQPQHF
TGTGCCTGGAGTCAGGTTAATCAGCCCCAGCATTTT
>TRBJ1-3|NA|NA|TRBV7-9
CASSPGGYSGNTIYF
TGTGCCAGCAGCCCGGGTGGGTACTCTGGAAACACCATATATTTT
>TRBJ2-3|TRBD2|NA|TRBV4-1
CASSQDRLSGDRTDTQYF
TGCGCCAGCAGCCAAGATCGCCTTAGCGGGGACCGCACAGATACGCAGTATTTT
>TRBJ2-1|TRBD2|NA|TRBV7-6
CASRPSRGVTSRYNEQFF
TGTGCCAGCAGGCCTAGCCGGGGGGTGACTAGCAGATACAATGAGCAGTTCTTC
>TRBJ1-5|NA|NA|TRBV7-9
CASSSLLSNQPQHF
TGTGCCAGCAGCTCGTTATTAAGCAATCAGCCCCAGCATTTT
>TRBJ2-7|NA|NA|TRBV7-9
CASSLRGVYEQYF
TGTGCCAGCAGCTTAAGGGGCGTCTACGAGCAGTACTTC
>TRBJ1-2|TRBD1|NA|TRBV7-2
CASSLGTGDYGYTF
TGTGCCAGCAGCTTAGGGACAGGGGACTATGGCTACACCTTC
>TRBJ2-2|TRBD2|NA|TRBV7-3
CASSPGGGRWTGELFF
TGTGCCAGCAGCCCCGGGGGGGGACGGTGGACCGGGGAGCTGTTTTTT
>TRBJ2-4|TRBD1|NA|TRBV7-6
CASSSTYGTGNIQYF
TGTGCCAGCAGCTCCACCTACGGGACAGGGAACATTCAGTACTTC
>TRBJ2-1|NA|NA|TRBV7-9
CASSLEWRRTYNEQFF
TGTGCCAGCAGCTTAGAGTGGAGAAGGACCTACAATGAGCAGTTCTTC
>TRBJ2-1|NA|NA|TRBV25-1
CASDSPTYNEQFF
TGTGCCAGTGACAGTCCGACTTACAATGAGCAGTTCTTC
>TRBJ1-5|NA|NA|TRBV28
CASSPGTFSNQPQHF
TGTGCCAGCAGCCCCGGGACATTTAGCAATCAGCCCCAGCATTTT
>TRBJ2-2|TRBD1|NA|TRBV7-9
CASSAGQGTTGELFF
TGTGCCAGCAGCGCGGGACAGGGGACCACCGGGGAGCTGTTTTTT